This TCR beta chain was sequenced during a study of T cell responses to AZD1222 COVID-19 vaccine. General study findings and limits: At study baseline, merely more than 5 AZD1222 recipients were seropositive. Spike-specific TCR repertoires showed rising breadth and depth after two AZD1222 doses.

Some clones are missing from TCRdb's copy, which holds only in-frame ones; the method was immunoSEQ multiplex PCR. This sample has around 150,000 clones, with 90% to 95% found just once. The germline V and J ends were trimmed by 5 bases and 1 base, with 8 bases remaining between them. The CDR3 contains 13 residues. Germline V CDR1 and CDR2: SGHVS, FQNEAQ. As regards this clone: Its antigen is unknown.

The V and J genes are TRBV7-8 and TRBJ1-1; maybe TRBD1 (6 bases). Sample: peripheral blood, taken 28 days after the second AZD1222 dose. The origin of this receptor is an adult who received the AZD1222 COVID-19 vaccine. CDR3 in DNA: TGTGCCAGCAGCACGGACAGGAACACTGAAGCTTTCTTT. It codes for CASSTDRNTEAFF.